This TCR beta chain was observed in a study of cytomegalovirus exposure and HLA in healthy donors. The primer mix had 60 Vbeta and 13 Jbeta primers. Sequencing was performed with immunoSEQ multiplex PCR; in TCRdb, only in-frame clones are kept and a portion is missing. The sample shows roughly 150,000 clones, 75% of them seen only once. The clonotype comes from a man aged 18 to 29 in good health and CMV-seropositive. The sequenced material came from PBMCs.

The CDR3 DNA sequence: TGTGCCAGCAGCGACGGGACTAGCGGGCCCTACGAGCAGTACTTC. It yields the protein CASSDGTSGPYEQYF. The chain recombines TRBV7-9 with TRBJ2-7; TRBD2 matches 12 bases. The junction had 4 bases not matched to a gene; V was cut back by 5 bases and J by 2 bases. CDR3 size: 15 residues. Looked up from germline, CDR1 is SEHNR and CDR2 is FQNEAQ (reference sequence).